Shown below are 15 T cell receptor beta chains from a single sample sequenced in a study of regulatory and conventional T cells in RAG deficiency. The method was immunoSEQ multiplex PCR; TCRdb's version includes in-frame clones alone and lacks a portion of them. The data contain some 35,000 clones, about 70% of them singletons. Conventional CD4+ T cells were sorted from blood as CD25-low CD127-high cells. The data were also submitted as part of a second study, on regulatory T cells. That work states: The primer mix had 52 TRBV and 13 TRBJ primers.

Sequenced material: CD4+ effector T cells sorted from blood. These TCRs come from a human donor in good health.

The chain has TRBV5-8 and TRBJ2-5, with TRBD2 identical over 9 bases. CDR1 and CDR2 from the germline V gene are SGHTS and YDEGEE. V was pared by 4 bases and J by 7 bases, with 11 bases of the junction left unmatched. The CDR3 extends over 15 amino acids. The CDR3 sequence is CASSRVAGVDGTQYF. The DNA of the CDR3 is TGTGCCAGCAGCCGCGTAGCGGGGGTCGACGGGACCCAGTACTTC.

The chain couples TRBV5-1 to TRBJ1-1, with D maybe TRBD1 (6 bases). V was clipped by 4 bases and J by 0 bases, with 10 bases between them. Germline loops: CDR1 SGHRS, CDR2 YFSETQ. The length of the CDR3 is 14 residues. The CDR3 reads CASSTGQMNTEAFF. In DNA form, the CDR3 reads TGCGCCAGCAGCACGGGACAAATGAACACTGAAGCTTTCTTT.

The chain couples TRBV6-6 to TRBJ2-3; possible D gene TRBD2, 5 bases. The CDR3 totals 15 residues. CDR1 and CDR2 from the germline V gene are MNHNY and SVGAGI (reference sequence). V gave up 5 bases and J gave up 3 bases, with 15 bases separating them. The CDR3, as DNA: TGTGCCAGCAGTGTGGACGGAGGCGAAACAGATACGCAGTATTTT. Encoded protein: CASSVDGGETDTQYF.

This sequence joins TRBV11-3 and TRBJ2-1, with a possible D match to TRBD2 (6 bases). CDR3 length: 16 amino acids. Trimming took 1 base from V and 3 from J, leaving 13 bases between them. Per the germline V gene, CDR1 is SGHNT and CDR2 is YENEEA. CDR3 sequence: CASSLVGGAGYNEQFF. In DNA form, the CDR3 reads TGTGCCAGCAGCTTAGTGGGGGGAGCTGGCTACAATGAGCAGTTCTTC.

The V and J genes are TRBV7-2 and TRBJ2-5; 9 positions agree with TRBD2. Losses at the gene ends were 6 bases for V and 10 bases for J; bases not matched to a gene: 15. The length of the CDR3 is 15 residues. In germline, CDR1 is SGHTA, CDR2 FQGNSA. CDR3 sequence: CASRFRAGGPPRQYF. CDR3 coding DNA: TGTGCCAGCAGGTTCCGAGCGGGGGGACCCCCTCGCCAGTACTTC.

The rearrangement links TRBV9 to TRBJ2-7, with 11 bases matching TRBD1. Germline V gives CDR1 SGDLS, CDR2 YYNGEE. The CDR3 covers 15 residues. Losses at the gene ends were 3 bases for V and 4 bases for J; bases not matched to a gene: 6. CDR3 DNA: TGTGCCAGCAGCGCCGGACAGGGGGCAACTTACGAGCAGTACTTC. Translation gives CASSAGQGATYEQYF.

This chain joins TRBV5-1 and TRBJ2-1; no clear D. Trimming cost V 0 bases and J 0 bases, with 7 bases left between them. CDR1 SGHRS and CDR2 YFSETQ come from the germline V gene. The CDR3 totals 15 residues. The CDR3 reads CASSLGLTSYNEQFF. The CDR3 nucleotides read TGCGCCAGCAGCTTGGGACTGACCTCCTACAATGAGCAGTTCTTC.

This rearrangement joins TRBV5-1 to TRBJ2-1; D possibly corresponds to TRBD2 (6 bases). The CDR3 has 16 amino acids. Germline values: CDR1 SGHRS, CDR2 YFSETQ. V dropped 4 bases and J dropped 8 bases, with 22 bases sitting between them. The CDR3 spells CASSGPTTSRVDEQFF. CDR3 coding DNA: TGCGCCAGCAGCGGTCCGACTACTAGCAGGGTGGATGAGCAGTTCTTC.

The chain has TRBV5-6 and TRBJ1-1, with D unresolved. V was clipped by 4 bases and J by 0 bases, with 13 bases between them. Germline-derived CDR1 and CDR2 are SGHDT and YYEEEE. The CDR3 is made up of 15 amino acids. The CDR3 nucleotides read TGTGCCAGCAGCCTCCGACTGACCTTGAACACTGAAGCTTTCTTT. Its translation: CASSLRLTLNTEAFF. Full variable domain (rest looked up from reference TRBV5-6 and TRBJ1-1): DAGVTQSPTHLIKTRGQQVTLRCSPKSGHDTVSWYQQALGQGPQFIFQYYEEEERQRGNFPDRFSGHQFPNYSSELNVNALLLGDSALYLCASSLRLTLNTEAFFGQGTRLTVV.

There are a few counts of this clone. The CDR3 spells CASTQGAEQPQHF. In nucleotides, the CDR3 is TGTGCCAGCACCCAGGGGGCCGAGCAGCCCCAGCATTTT. The V and J genes are TRBV6-5 and TRBJ1-5; 8 bases align to TRBD1. Germline V gene sequence: CDR1 MNHEY, CDR2 SVGAGI. With V trimmed by 7 bases and J by 7 bases, 6 bases remained unmatched. The CDR3 has 13 residues.

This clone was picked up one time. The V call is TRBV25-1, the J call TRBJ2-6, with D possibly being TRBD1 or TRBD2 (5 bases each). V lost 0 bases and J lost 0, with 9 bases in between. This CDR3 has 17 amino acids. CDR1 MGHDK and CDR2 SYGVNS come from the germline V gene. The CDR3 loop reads CASSEYEGYSGANVLTF. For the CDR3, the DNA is TGTGCCAGCAGTGAATATGAGGGGTACTCTGGGGCCAACGTCCTGACTTTC.

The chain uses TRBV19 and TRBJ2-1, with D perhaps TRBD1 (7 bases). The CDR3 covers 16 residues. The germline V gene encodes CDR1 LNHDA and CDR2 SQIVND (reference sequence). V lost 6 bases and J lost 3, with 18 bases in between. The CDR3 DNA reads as TGTGCCAGTAGAGGTTTCCGACAGGGAGGCTACAATGAGCAGTTCTTC. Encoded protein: CASRGFRQGGYNEQFF. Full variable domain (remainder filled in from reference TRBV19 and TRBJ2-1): DGGITQSPKYLFRKEGQNVTLSCEQNLNHDAMYWYRQDPGQGLRLIYYSQIVNDFQKGDIAEGYSVSREKKESFPLTVTSAQKNPTAFYLCASRGFRQGGYNEQFFGPGTRLTVL.

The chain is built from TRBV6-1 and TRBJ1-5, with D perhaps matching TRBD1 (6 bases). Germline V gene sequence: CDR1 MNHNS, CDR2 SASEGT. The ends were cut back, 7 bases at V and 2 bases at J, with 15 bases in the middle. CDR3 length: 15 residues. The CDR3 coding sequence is TGTGCCAGCATTCCGAGGGGGATGGGCAATCAGCCCCAGCATTTT. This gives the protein CASIPRGMGNQPQHF.

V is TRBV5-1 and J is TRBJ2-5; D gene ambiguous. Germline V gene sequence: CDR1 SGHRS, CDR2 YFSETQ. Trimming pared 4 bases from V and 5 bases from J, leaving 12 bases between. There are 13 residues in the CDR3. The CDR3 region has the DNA TGCGCCAGCAGCCCTTTACAAGCGGAGACCCAGTACTTC. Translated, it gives CASSPLQAETQYF.

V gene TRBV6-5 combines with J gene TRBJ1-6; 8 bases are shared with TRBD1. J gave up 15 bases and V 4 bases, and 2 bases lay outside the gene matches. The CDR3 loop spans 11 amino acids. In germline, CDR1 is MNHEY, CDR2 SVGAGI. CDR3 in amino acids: CASSLQGDLHF. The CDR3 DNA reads TGTGCCAGCAGTTTACAGGGGGACCTCCACTTT.